This T cell receptor (beta chain) was obtained from a study of cytomegalovirus exposure and HLA in healthy donors. Points on this clone: What it recognizes is unknown.

PCR primers comprised 60 Vbeta and 13 Jbeta primers. TCRdb's copy holds only in-frame clones and misses some; the assay was immunoSEQ multiplex PCR. The sample includes over 100,000 clones, about 61% of them seen just once. General study points: Many donors carried some public TCRs, although rarity characterized most TCR sequences. According to a later analysis, most TCR beta chains associated with CMV appeared HLA-restricted. Later examination showed HLA-associated TCR beta chains had greater clonal expansion than equally common others.

J was trimmed by 4 bases and V by 1 base; bases with no gene match: 5. Germline CDR1 reads MNHNY; CDR2 reads SVGAGI (reference sequence). This CDR3 has 15 residues. The J gene is TRBJ2-7, the V gene TRBV6-6; the match to TRBD1 covers 9 bases. Sequencing input: PBMCs. The sequence was obtained from a woman in her 40s in good health and CMV-seronegative. CDR3 amino acids: CASSYLGQGDYEQYF. Written as DNA, the CDR3 is TGTGCCAGCAGTTACTTGGGACAGGGTGATTACGAGCAGTACTTC.